One and the same sample provided the 7 T cell receptor beta chains below, sequenced in a study of shared clonotypes between healthy human individuals. Profiled with immunoSEQ multiplex PCR; TCRdb holds only in-frame clones, not every one. The table shows over a million clones, with around 76% occurring only once. Sequencing was performed on memory CD4+ T cells sorted from blood. Subset given: CD45RA-negative fraction. These receptors were obtained from a man aged 18 to 29 in good health.

V is TRBV6-5 and J is TRBJ1-2, with TRBD1 as a possible D gene (6 bases). This CDR3 contains 14 residues. The V end was cut by 8 bases, the J end by 5 bases, with 18 bases between. Germline V CDR1 and CDR2: MNHEY, SVGAGI. This CDR3 is CASSSGALGYGYTF. The CDR3 DNA is TGTGCCAGCTCTTCAGGGGCCCTCGGTTATGGCTACACCTTC.

V gene TRBV27 combines with J gene TRBJ2-7; D may be TRBD2 (6 bases). The ends were cut back, 6 bases at V and 4 bases at J, with 16 bases in the middle. CDR1 and CDR2 from the germline V gene are MNHEY and SMNVEV (reference sequence). The CDR3 is 14 residues long. CDR3 loop: CASSWGTGGYEQYF. In DNA, the CDR3 is TGTGCCAGCAGCTGGGGTACCGGGGGATACGAGCAGTACTTC.

J is TRBJ1-1 and V is TRBV30; D might be TRBD1 (6 bases). Between the trimmed V and J ends, which lost 3 bases and 7 bases, there was a span of 15 bases. The CDR3 loop spans 13 amino acids. Per the germline V gene, CDR1 is GTSNPN and CDR2 is SVGIG (reference sequence). This chain's CDR3 is CAWSPTLQGEAFF. The DNA of the CDR3 is TGTGCCTGGAGCCCCACCCTACAGGGTGAAGCTTTCTTT. Supplemented by reference TRBV30 and TRBJ1-1, the full variable domain reads SQTIHQWPATLVQPVGSPLSLECTVEGTSNPNLYWYRQAAGRGLQLLFYSVGIGQISSEVPQNLSASRPQDRQFILSSKKLLLSDSGFYLCAWSPTLQGEAFFGQGTRLTVV.

This chain links TRBV27 with TRBJ1-2; no clear D gene. Germline CDR1 is MNHEY and CDR2 is SMNVEV (reference sequence). This CDR3 is 13 amino acids long. Trimming left V 2 bases short and J 4 bases short, with 8 bases between. CDR3 in DNA: TGTGCCAGCAGTTTAGCCGGGGTCTATGGCTACACCTTC. Its protein product is CASSLAGVYGYTF.

The chain recombines TRBV7-2 with TRBJ2-1, with D perhaps TRBD2 (6 bases). The V end lost 5 bases, the J end lost 0 bases, and 11 bases lay between the germline ends. The germline V gene has CDR1 SGHTA and CDR2 FQGNSA. The CDR3 is 15 amino acids. CDR3 DNA: TGTGCCAGCAGCCCCCAGACTAGCTCCTACAATGAGCAGTTCTTC. It specifies CASSPQTSSYNEQFF.

This chain joins TRBV18 and TRBJ1-2; no firm D call. The V and J ends lost 4 bases and 4 bases respectively, with 7 bases between them. The CDR3 is 12 amino acids. From germline, CDR1 is KGHSH and CDR2 LQKENI. CDR3 bases: TGTGCCAGCTCACTTAGGAGCTATGGCTACACCTTC. Protein: CASSLRSYGYTF.

V is TRBV29-1 and J is TRBJ2-3; D unresolved. This CDR3 region has 11 residues. In germline, CDR1 is SQVTM, CDR2 ANQGSEA. Trimming took 3 bases from V and 5 from J, leaving 6 bases between them. Here the CDR3 DNA reads TGCAGCGTTGATCGCGGAGATACGCAGTATTTT. It translates to CSVDRGDTQYF.